The 20 T cell receptor beta chains listed next were all sequenced from one sample in a study of blood T cell repertoires in COVID-19. Using immunoSEQ multiplex PCR, the repertoire was profiled, and TCRdb retains in-frame clones only, with some absent. The table records about 400,000 clones, approximately 86% of them present only once. The sample was PBMCs or T cells enriched from blood (not recorded which). These receptors were taken from a woman in her forties with acute COVID-19.

This chain links TRBV30 with TRBJ1-1, with TRBD1 identical over 8 bases. The germline gives CDR1 GTSNPN, CDR2 SVGIG (reference sequence). Losses at the gene ends were 5 bases for V and 6 bases for J; bases not matched to a gene: 11. The CDR3 has 14 amino acids. The CDR3 loop reads CAWAATGGTAEAFF. The CDR3 DNA reads as TGTGCCTGGGCTGCCACAGGGGGGACGGCTGAAGCTTTCTTT.

The chain uses TRBV5-6 and TRBJ2-7; 7 bases line up with TRBD1. Germline V gives CDR1 SGHDT, CDR2 YYEEEE. The CDR3 is 16 amino acids. After removal of 1 base from V and 2 bases from J, the junction contained 9 bases not matched to a gene. CDR3: CASSLISPGQTYEQYF. For the CDR3, the DNA is TGTGCCAGCAGCTTGATTAGCCCGGGACAGACCTACGAGCAGTACTTC. Complete variable domain (other parts from reference TRBV5-6 and TRBJ2-7): DAGVTQSPTHLIKTRGQQVTLRCSPKSGHDTVSWYQQALGQGPQFIFQYYEEEERQRGNFPDRFSGHQFPNYSSELNVNALLLGDSALYLCASSLISPGQTYEQYFGPGTRLTVT.

This chain connects TRBV29-1 to TRBJ2-3; a weak D match, TRBD1 (6 bases). In germline, CDR1 is SQVTM, CDR2 ANQGSEA. Trimming cost V 0 bases and J 0 bases, with 16 bases left between them. This CDR3 contains 17 residues. The CDR3 region is CSVEDRVRGRSTDTQYF. In nucleotides, the CDR3 is TGCAGCGTTGAAGACAGGGTCAGGGGCCGAAGCACAGATACGCAGTATTTT.

The chain is built from TRBV11-2 and TRBJ1-5, with no clear D. The CDR3 sequence is 13 residues long. Germline V lookup: CDR1 SGHAT, CDR2 FQNNGV. Trimming shortened V by 0 bases and J by 4 bases, and 4 bases separated the two germline ends. The CDR3 is CASSLERNQPQHF. Here the CDR3 DNA reads TGTGCCAGCAGCTTAGAACGGAATCAGCCCCAGCATTTT.

V usage is TRBV6-6 and J usage is TRBJ2-7, with D possibly being TRBD1 (5 bases). This CDR3 is 12 amino acids long. The germline V gene has CDR1 MNHNY and CDR2 SVGAGI (reference sequence). V was shortened by 8 bases and J by 6 bases, with 14 bases between the two germline ends. The CDR3 DNA sequence: TGTGCCAGCGCCGAGACAGCCATCGAGCAGTACTTC. Protein product: CASAETAIEQYF.

The chain combines TRBV7-2 with TRBJ1-1; no clear D. Germline assignment: CDR1 SGHTA and CDR2 FQGNSA. This CDR3 spans 14 amino acids. The ends were cut back, 4 bases at V and 3 bases at J, with 12 bases in the middle. The CDR3 nucleotides are TGTGCCAGCAGCTCACGACAATGGGACACTGAAGCTTTCTTT. Protein: CASSSRQWDTEAFF.

This clone was observed a single time. The gene calls are TRBV2 and TRBJ2-5; TRBD1 aligns across 9 bases. The germline V gene encodes CDR1 SNHLY and CDR2 FYNNEI. V gave up 6 bases and J gave up 2 bases; unmatched junction bases: 7. The CDR3 spans 15 residues. The DNA of the CDR3 is TGTGCCAGCAGCTTGACAGGGGGTTTTCAAGAGACCCAGTACTTC. Its translation: CASSLTGGFQETQYF.

The chain carries TRBV5-4 and TRBJ2-7; D remains ambiguous. The germline V gene has CDR1 SGHNT and CDR2 YYREEE (reference sequence). The CDR3 has 13 residues. Trimming stripped 4 bases from V and 0 bases from J, with 8 bases between. The CDR3 reads CASSGASSYEQYF. The CDR3 DNA sequence: TGTGCCAGCAGCGGAGCCAGCTCCTACGAGCAGTACTTC.

The V gene is TRBV7-2, the J gene TRBJ2-5; 12 bases agree with TRBD2. Per germline, CDR1 SGHTA and CDR2 FQGNSA. With 1 base clipped from V and 9 bases from J, the junction kept 6 bases outside the gene matches. This CDR3 spans 15 amino acids. DNA for the CDR3: TGTGCCAGCAGCTTAGTAGCAGCTAGCGGGGGGGCCCAGTACTTC. Translated, it gives CASSLVAASGGAQYF.

V and J are TRBV3-1 (or the pseudogene TRBV3-2) and TRBJ2-1; no clear D. Trimming stripped 3 bases from V and 4 bases from J, with 10 bases between. Germline-derived CDR1 and CDR2 are LGHDT and YNNKEL (reference sequence). The CDR3 has 14 amino acids. CDR3 sequence (DNA): TGTGCCAGCAGCCAGGCTAGGAGTTACAATGAGCAGTTCTTC. Its protein product is CASSQARSYNEQFF.

Comment on this clone: The sample has other DNA sequences that encode this CDR3 too. The J gene is TRBJ1-1, the V gene TRBV11-2; D possibly corresponds to TRBD1 (5 bases). Deletions cut 0 bases from V and 6 bases from J, with 8 bases between. Germline lookup yields CDR1 SGHAT and CDR2 FQNNGV. This CDR3 is built from 13 residues. Here the CDR3 reads CASSLDRDAEAFF. The CDR3 DNA is TGTGCCAGCAGCTTAGACAGGGATGCTGAAGCTTTCTTT.

The chain employs TRBV9 and TRBJ2-1; 8 bases are shared with TRBD1. Germline V CDR1 and CDR2: SGDLS, YYNGEE. The V segment lost 4 bases and the J segment 2 bases; nucleotides outside the gene matches: 5. The CDR3 is 15 amino acids. The chain's CDR3 is CASSLTGVPYNEQFF. DNA for the CDR3: TGTGCCAGCAGCCTGACAGGGGTCCCCTACAATGAGCAGTTCTTC.

The V and J genes are TRBV2 and TRBJ2-4, with TRBD1 matching over 9 bases. The CDR3 runs to 18 residues. CDR1 SNHLY and CDR2 FYNNEI come from the germline V gene. The ends lost 8 bases at V and 3 bases at J; junction bases unmatched: 17. CDR3 residues: CASHVGQGLGVDKNIQYF. CDR3 bases: TGTGCCAGCCACGTGGGACAGGGATTGGGAGTTGACAAAAACATTCAGTACTTC.

This clone was recorded only once. The chain has TRBV7-9 and TRBJ1-1; D is ambiguous. Germline V gene lookup returns CDR1 SEHNR and CDR2 FQNEAQ (reference sequence). The V end was cut by 5 bases, the J end by 10 bases, with 17 bases between. The CDR3 extends over 13 amino acids. In DNA, the CDR3 is TGTGCCAGCAGCCCCCCAGCGACGCGGGGAGCTTTCTTT. Translation gives CASSPPATRGAFF.

This clone was counted once. The DNA for the CDR3 is TGTGCCTGGAGTCCAAGGACCCGTGGGAGGGAAATTGTTCAGTACTTC. Translating it yields CAWSPRTRGREIVQYF. This chain joins TRBV30 and TRBJ2-4; TRBD2 matches 7 bases. Germline CDR1 reads GTSNPN; CDR2 reads SVGIG (reference sequence). This CDR3 contains 16 residues. V lost 2 bases to trimming and J lost 11 bases; unmatched junction nucleotides: 18. Drawing the rest from reference TRBV30 and TRBJ2-4, the complete variable domain is SQTIHQWPATLVQPVGSPLSLECTVEGTSNPNLYWYRQAAGRGLQLLFYSVGIGQISSEVPQNLSASRPQDRQFILSSKKLLLSDSGFYLCAWSPRTRGREIVQYFGAGTRLSVL.

This chain links TRBV19 with TRBJ1-1, with TRBD1 matching over 7 bases. The germline V gene has CDR1 LNHDA and CDR2 SQIVND (reference sequence). This CDR3 has 14 amino acids. V lost 3 bases and J lost 4; bases outside the gene matches: 5. As DNA, the CDR3 is TGTGCCAGTAGTATTTGGCAGGGGGGCACTGAAGCTTTCTTT. Its protein is CASSIWQGGTEAFF.

The chain joins TRBV4-2 to TRBJ1-1; 7 bases line up with TRBD1. Germline CDR1 and CDR2: LGHNA and YNFKEQ. V shed 1 base and J 6 bases; nucleotides not matched to a gene: 8. The CDR3 extends over 15 amino acids. CDR3 region: CASSQGDSFFPEAFF. For the CDR3, the DNA is TGTGCCAGCAGCCAAGGGGACAGTTTTTTTCCTGAAGCTTTCTTT.

V gene TRBV9 combines with J gene TRBJ1-3, with D hard to call. V was clipped by 4 bases and J by 4 bases, with 9 bases between them. The CDR3 is 13 amino acids. The germline gives CDR1 SGDLS, CDR2 YYNGEE. The CDR3 protein is CASSPNRGNTIYF. CDR3 bases: TGTGCCAGCAGCCCAAACAGAGGAAACACCATATATTTT.

The chain uses TRBV2 and TRBJ1-4; 7 nucleotides agree with TRBD1. Germline V CDR1 and CDR2: SNHLY, FYNNEI. This CDR3 comprises 13 residues. V lost 6 bases and J lost 4; bases outside the gene matches: 2. This chain's CDR3 is CASRTGRNEKLFF. CDR3 in DNA: TGTGCCAGCAGGACAGGGCGTAATGAAAAACTGTTTTTT.

The chain combines TRBV6-1 with TRBJ1-3; possible D gene TRBD1, 6 bases. Trimming left V 3 bases short and J 8 bases short, with 14 bases between. The germline CDR1 and CDR2 sequences are MNHNS and SASEGT. CDR3 length: 14 amino acids. CDR3 sequence reads: CASSETGSEDTIYF. The CDR3, as DNA: TGTGCCAGCAGTGAGACAGGTTCTGAGGACACCATATATTTT.